These 27 T cell receptor beta chains originate from one sample sequenced in a study of blood T cell repertoires in COVID-19. This table comes from immunoSEQ multiplex PCR, and its TCRdb copy is limited to in-frame clones, with some not included. Counted here are about 160,000 clones, 80% to 90% occurring once; the ten biggest clones make up under 7.5%. The specimen sequenced was peripheral blood. These receptors all stem from a man older than 75 with acute or convalescent COVID-19.

This chain joins TRBV7-9 and TRBJ2-7, with 7 bases identical to TRBD2. In germline, CDR1 is SEHNR, CDR2 FQNEAQ (reference sequence). This CDR3 has 14 amino acids. V was pared by 3 bases and J by 3 bases, with 5 bases of the junction left unmatched. The CDR3 coding sequence is TGTGCCAGCAGCTTCGGGACTACCCACTACGAGCAGTACTTC. Its protein is CASSFGTTHYEQYF. The full variable domain, its missing parts supplied by reference TRBV7-9 and TRBJ2-7, is DTGVSQNPRHKITKRGQNVTFRCDPISEHNRLYWYRQTLGQGPEFLTYFQNEAQLEKSRLLSDRFSAERPKGSFSTLEIQRTEQGDSAMYLCASSFGTTHYEQYFGPGTRLTVT.

V gene TRBV5-1 combines with J gene TRBJ2-1; 10 nucleotides match TRBD2. This CDR3 contains 15 residues. After removal of 5 bases from V and 4 bases from J, the junction contained 6 bases not matched to a gene. Germline V gene data show CDR1 as SGHRS and CDR2 as YFSETQ. The CDR3 coding sequence is TGCGCCAGCAGAATTCTAGCGGGAGCATACAATGAGCAGTTCTTC. Its protein is CASRILAGAYNEQFF.

This chain's CDR3 is CASSLPPGNSGANVLTF. DNA of the CDR3: TGTGCCAGCAGCTTACCCCCCGGGAACTCTGGGGCCAACGTCCTGACTTTC. The gene calls are TRBV7-9 and TRBJ2-6, with D perhaps matching TRBD2 (5 bases). The germline gives CDR1 SEHNR, CDR2 FQNEAQ (reference sequence). This CDR3 contains 17 residues. Trimming removed 2 bases from V and 0 bases from J, with 11 bases in between.

The V call is TRBV7-9, the J call TRBJ2-1; TRBD2 is a possible D gene (5 bases). The CDR3 covers 13 residues. Germline CDR1 reads SEHNR; CDR2 reads FQNEAQ (reference sequence). With 5 bases removed from V and 8 bases from J, the gap between germline ends came to 13 bases. CDR3 residues: CASSRSGSHEQFF. The CDR3 DNA reads TGTGCCAGCAGCCGCAGCGGTTCACATGAGCAGTTCTTC.

The chain links TRBV3-1 (or the pseudogene TRBV3-2) to TRBJ2-5, with D perhaps matching TRBD2 (6 bases). CDR1 is LGHDT, CDR2 YNNKEL, per germline (reference sequence). Trimming removed 0 bases from V and 5 bases from J, with 19 bases in between. The CDR3 has 17 residues. CDR3: CASSQDRGGVYEETQYF. Here the CDR3 DNA reads TGTGCCAGCAGCCAAGATCGCGGCGGGGTGTACGAGGAGACCCAGTACTTC.

The gene calls are TRBV7-3 and TRBJ2-5, with 9 positions matching TRBD2. CDR1 SGHTA and CDR2 FQGTGA come from the germline V gene. V shed 2 bases and J 2 bases; nucleotides not matched to a gene: 6. The CDR3 consists of 16 residues. CDR3 sequence (DNA): TGTGCCAGCAGCTTAGGTAGCGGGAGTGGGCAAGAGACCCAGTACTTC. Encoded protein: CASSLGSGSGQETQYF.

This clone was counted many times. Additional DNA sequences in this sample encode the identical CDR3. The chain carries TRBV5-1 and TRBJ2-5; tentative D call: TRBD2 (6 bases). Germline CDR1 SGHRS, CDR2 YFSETQ. CDR3 length: 14 amino acids. V lost 0 bases, J lost 2 bases, and 8 bases lay in between. The CDR3 bases are TGCGCCAGCAGCTTGGGCGGGGCTCAAGAGACCCAGTACTTC. It is translated as CASSLGGAQETQYF.

The chain carries TRBV5-5 and TRBJ2-4, with a possible D match to TRBD2 (6 bases). From germline, CDR1 is SGHKS and CDR2 YYEKEE (reference sequence). CDR3 length: 14 amino acids. Trimming took 4 bases from V and 9 from J, leaving 17 bases between them. CDR3 residues: CASSTRGGEVIQYF. The CDR3 DNA reads as TGTGCCAGCAGCACAAGAGGCGGGGAGGTCATTCAGTACTTC.

The rearrangement joins TRBV6-6 to TRBJ1-1; D remains unclear. The CDR3 runs to 13 residues. V lost 7 bases to trimming and J lost 5 bases, with 14 bases between them. Per the germline V gene, CDR1 is MNHNY and CDR2 is SVGAGI (reference sequence). CDR3 nucleotide sequence: TGTGCCAGCACCCTAGGAGAATGGACTGAAGCTTTCTTT. Residues: CASTLGEWTEAFF.

The chain carries TRBV3-1 (or the pseudogene TRBV3-2) and TRBJ2-5, with TRBD2 matching 7 bases. Germline V lookup: CDR1 LGHDT, CDR2 YNNKEL (reference sequence). The CDR3 loop spans 14 amino acids. Trimming took 7 bases from V and 3 from J; bases not matched to a gene: 8. CDR3 loop: CASKSLAGEETQYF. DNA for the CDR3: TGTGCCAGCAAGTCTCTTGCGGGGGAAGAGACCCAGTACTTC.

The chain employs TRBV6-5 and TRBJ2-3, with unresolved D. V was shortened by 0 bases and J by 0 bases, with 10 bases between the two germline ends. Germline CDR1 MNHEY, CDR2 SVGAGI. The CDR3 loop spans 16 amino acids. Here the CDR3 DNA reads TGTGCCAGCAGTTACTCTTCGTCGTCTAGCACAGATACGCAGTATTTT. Translated: CASSYSSSSSTDTQYF.

The chain recombines TRBV27 with TRBJ1-2, with 10 bases aligning to TRBD1. CDR1 and CDR2 (germline): MNHEY, SMNVEV (reference sequence). The CDR3 is made up of 19 amino acids. V gave up 3 bases and J gave up 4 bases; unmatched junction bases: 17. The CDR3: CASSFSHSGTGAKIYGYTF. Written as DNA, the CDR3 is TGTGCCAGCAGTTTTAGCCACTCCGGGACAGGGGCGAAGATCTATGGCTACACCTTC.

J is TRBJ1-3 and V is TRBV30, with D uncertain. Deletions cut 7 bases from V and 0 bases from J, with 7 bases between. Germline CDR1 reads GTSNPN; CDR2 reads SVGIG (reference sequence). CDR3 length equals 12 residues. CDR3 residues: CASQSSGNTIYF. CDR3 nucleotide sequence: TGTGCCTCACAGAGCTCTGGAAACACCATATATTTT.

In DNA, the CDR3 is TGCAGCGTTTCCATGGGGCCCCCGGGGACCCAGTACTTC. Residues: CSVSMGPPGTQYF. The rearrangement uses TRBV29-1 and TRBJ2-5, with a weak D call TRBD1 (5 bases). Germline values: CDR1 SQVTM, CDR2 ANQGSEA. The CDR3 spans 13 residues. V shed 5 bases and J shed 7 bases, with 17 bases lying between them.

The rearrangement joins TRBV14 to TRBJ2-2; TRBD1 agrees at 7 bases. This CDR3 is built from 16 residues. The junction had 3 bases not matched to a gene; V was cut back by 2 bases and J by 0 bases. The V gene's germline CDR1 is SGHDN and CDR2 FVKESK. The CDR3: CASSQNRGSNTGELFF. CDR3 coding DNA: TGTGCCAGCAGCCAAAACAGGGGCTCGAACACCGGGGAGCTGTTTTTT. Full variable domain (outside the CDR3, taken from reference TRBV14 and TRBJ2-2): EAGVTQFPSHSVIEKGQTVTLRCDPISGHDNLYWYRRVMGKEIKFLLHFVKESKQDESGMPNNRFLAERTGGTYSTLKVQPAELEDSGVYFCASSQNRGSNTGELFFGEGSRLTVL.

The chain couples TRBV9 to TRBJ2-1, with TRBD2 matching over 9 bases. Losses at the gene ends were 6 bases for V and 0 bases for J; bases not matched to a gene: 7. Looked up from germline, CDR1 is SGDLS and CDR2 is YYNGEE. The CDR3 sequence is 16 residues long. CDR3 sequence: CASNHQTSGSYNEQFF. In DNA, the CDR3 is TGTGCCAGCAACCACCAGACTAGCGGCTCCTACAATGAGCAGTTCTTC.

The chain combines TRBV14 with TRBJ2-1; the D gene is possibly TRBD1 (6 bases). This CDR3 contains 12 residues. Germline CDR1 is SGHDN and CDR2 is FVKESK. V lost 0 bases and J lost 9, with 6 bases in between. CDR3 in amino acids: CASSQEGAEQFF. In nucleotides, the CDR3 is TGTGCCAGCAGCCAAGAGGGGGCTGAGCAGTTCTTC.

This chain connects TRBV28 to TRBJ2-7; 7 bases fit TRBD1. The CDR3 is 14 residues long. Germline V gene data show CDR1 as MDHEN and CDR2 as SYDVKM. V shed 6 bases and J 1 base; nucleotides not matched to a gene: 6. The CDR3 is CASSKAGGSYEQYF. DNA of the CDR3: TGTGCCAGCAGCAAAGCAGGGGGTTCCTACGAGCAGTACTTC.

J is TRBJ1-4 and V is TRBV19; 11 bases map to TRBD1. Germline V gives CDR1 LNHDA, CDR2 SQIVND (reference sequence). There are 14 residues in the CDR3. V shed 9 bases, J shed 4 bases, and the junction held 4 bases outside the gene matches. CDR3 sequence reads: CASLGTGGNEKLFF. The CDR3 bases are TGTGCCAGCTTAGGGACAGGGGGTAATGAAAAACTGTTTTTT.

This clone was found once. The rearrangement joins TRBV28 to TRBJ1-4; 7 bases line up with TRBD1. Germline values: CDR1 MDHEN, CDR2 SYDVKM. The CDR3 contains 15 residues. The V segment lost 6 bases and the J segment 0 bases; nucleotides outside the gene matches: 4. The chain's CDR3 is CASRRQGATNEKLFF. The CDR3 DNA is TGTGCCAGCAGGAGGCAGGGGGCAACTAATGAAAAACTGTTTTTT.

The chain joins TRBV5-1 to TRBJ2-7, with D tentatively TRBD2 (7 bases). Germline CDR1 reads SGHRS; CDR2 reads YFSETQ. Trimming took 5 bases from V and 6 from J, leaving 18 bases between them. This CDR3 is built from 14 residues. CDR3 protein: CASRWGEGGGEQYF. CDR3 DNA: TGCGCCAGCAGGTGGGGGGAGGGAGGGGGCGAGCAGTACTTC.

V and J are TRBV6-5 and TRBJ1-1, with D perhaps TRBD1 (5 bases). Germline-derived CDR1 and CDR2 are MNHEY and SVGAGI. Trimming shortened V by 5 bases and J by 6 bases, and 10 bases separated the two germline ends. The CDR3 covers 12 residues. CDR3 DNA: TGTGCCAGCAGTCGGGGGTCGGCTGAAGCTTTCTTT. Its translation is CASSRGSAEAFF.

The DNA for the CDR3 is TGTGCCAGCAGTGAAGGACAGGGGCCGTACTATGGCTACACCTTC. Translated, it gives CASSEGQGPYYGYTF. J is TRBJ1-2 and V is TRBV6-4; 9 bases map to TRBD1. This CDR3 region has 15 residues. Germline V lookup: CDR1 MRHNA, CDR2 SNTAGT. After removal of 3 bases from V and 3 bases from J, the junction contained 5 bases not matched to a gene.

A remark on this clone: One end of the junction varies from germline; a read error may be responsible. This chain joins TRBV2 and TRBJ2-3; 7 bases are a match to TRBD1. Germline V gene sequence: CDR1 SNHLY, CDR2 FYNNEI. CDR3 length: 14 amino acids. CDR3 loop: CARRRQGGTDTQYF. The CDR3 DNA sequence: TGTGCCCGCAGGAGACAGGGAGGCACAGATACGCAGTATTTT.

The chain has TRBV5-1 and TRBJ2-1; tentatively, D is TRBD2 (6 bases). Germline CDR1 is SGHRS and CDR2 is YFSETQ. The CDR3 length is 16 residues. Deletions cut 0 bases from V and 6 bases from J, with 16 bases between. DNA for the CDR3: TGCGCCAGCAGCTTGGCCGAGGGGACTTACCGCAATGAGCAGTTCTTC. Protein sequence: CASSLAEGTYRNEQFF.

V and J are TRBV27 and TRBJ2-4, with 10 bases identical to TRBD2. The CDR3 is 15 residues long. Germline CDR1 reads MNHEY; CDR2 reads SMNVEV (reference sequence). V shed 2 bases, J shed 4 bases, and the junction held 2 bases outside the gene matches. The CDR3 DNA sequence: TGTGCCAGCAGTTTAGAGACTAGCGGGAAAAACATTCAGTACTTC. Encoded protein: CASSLETSGKNIQYF.

The V and J genes are TRBV21-1 and TRBJ2-6; TRBD1 is taken as the D call from the table, unchecked against the DNA. TRBV21-1 is classified as a pseudogene. This CDR3 has 16 residues. CDR3 DNA: TGTGCCAGCAGCACGGACAGGGGGCATGTTGGCAACGTCCTGACTTTC. Translation gives CASSTDRGHVGNVLTF.